One and the same sample provided the 18 T cell receptor beta chains below, sequenced in a study of shared clonotypes between healthy human individuals. Libraries were prepared by immunoSEQ multiplex PCR; TCRdb keeps only in-frame clonotypes and omits some of them. The sample holds around 1.1 million clones, 70% to 80% seen once. Sequenced material: memory CD4+ T cells from PBMCs. Indicated subset: CD45RA-negative fraction. These receptors came from a man aged 18 to 29 in good health. Some clones in this sample may be carry-over from other donors' samples.

The rearrangement joins TRBV7-9 to TRBJ1-5; the D is unclear. Germline V gene lookup returns CDR1 SEHNR and CDR2 FQNEAQ (reference sequence). CDR3 size: 14 residues. The V gene lost 3 bases and the J gene lost 3 bases, with 9 bases spanning the gap. CDR3 bases: TGTGCCAGCAGCTTCTCCCAGAACAATCAGCCCCAGCATTTT. This codes for CASSFSQNNQPQHF.

V gene TRBV28 combines with J gene TRBJ2-1; 10 bases match TRBD2. Germline V gene lookup returns CDR1 MDHEN and CDR2 SYDVKM. With V trimmed by 2 bases and J by 6 bases, 4 bases remained unmatched. This CDR3 spans 15 amino acids. For the CDR3, the DNA is TGTGCCAGCAGTTTAGGAGCGGGAGGGGGCAATGAGCAGTTCTTC. As protein: CASSLGAGGGNEQFF.

J is TRBJ2-3 and V is TRBV7-3; D not resolved. The CDR3 is made up of 13 amino acids. The V end lost 3 bases, the J end lost 6 bases, and 10 bases lay between the germline ends. Germline V gene sequence: CDR1 SGHTA, CDR2 FQGTGA. CDR3 sequence (DNA): TGTGCCAGCAGCTTTCGAGGTAGTGATACGCAGTATTTT. Its translation is CASSFRGSDTQYF. Drawing the rest from reference TRBV7-3 and TRBJ2-3, the complete variable domain is GAGVSQTPSNKVTEKGKYVELRCDPISGHTALYWYRQSLGQGPEFLIYFQGTGAADDSGLPNDRFFAVRPEGSVSTLKIQRTERGDSAVYLCASSFRGSDTQYFGPGTRLTVL.

The V and J genes are TRBV18 and TRBJ1-1, with D tentatively TRBD1 (6 bases). Germline V CDR1 and CDR2: KGHSH, LQKENI. CDR3 length: 13 residues. The germline V and J ends were trimmed by 9 bases and 0 bases, with 11 bases remaining between them. CDR3 DNA sequence: TGTGCCAGTCAGGGGCAGGTGAACACTGAAGCTTTCTTT. This codes for CASQGQVNTEAFF.

The rearrangement links TRBV28 to TRBJ2-2; D could derive from TRBD1 or TRBD2 (5 bases each). Trimming pared 6 bases from V and 1 base from J, leaving 12 bases between. There are 15 residues in the CDR3. The germline CDR1 and CDR2 sequences are MDHEN and SYDVKM. The CDR3 coding sequence is TGTGCCAGCAGAACCGGGACCATGAACACCGGGGAGCTGTTTTTT. It specifies CASRTGTMNTGELFF. Drawing the rest from reference TRBV28 and TRBJ2-2, the complete variable domain is DVKVTQSSRYLVKRTGEKVFLECVQDMDHENMFWYRQDPGLGLRLIYFSYDVKMKEKGDIPEGYSVSREKKERFSLILESASTNQTSMYLCASRTGTMNTGELFFGEGSRLTVL.

J is TRBJ2-3 and V is TRBV5-4; D is undetermined. Germline lookup yields CDR1 SGHNT and CDR2 YYREEE (reference sequence). The CDR3 loop spans 12 amino acids. The V end lost 4 bases, the J end lost 5 bases, and 8 bases lay between the germline ends. As DNA, the CDR3 is TGTGCCAGCAGCACCCAGAGAGATACGCAGTATTTT. It translates to CASSTQRDTQYF. Complete variable domain (other parts from reference TRBV5-4 and TRBJ2-3): ETGVTQSPTHLIKTRGQQVTLRCSSQSGHNTVSWYQQALGQGPQFIFQYYREEENGRGNFPPRFSGLQFPNYSSELNVNALELDDSALYLCASSTQRDTQYFGPGTRLTVL.

The V and J genes are TRBV28 and TRBJ2-3; TRBD2 matches at 12 bases. This CDR3 region has 17 residues. CDR1 and CDR2 from the germline V gene are MDHEN and SYDVKM. V lost 5 bases to trimming and J lost 0 bases; unmatched junction nucleotides: 6. CDR3 bases: TGTGCCAGCAGTCGGACTAGCGGGGCTACTAGCACAGATACGCAGTATTTT. Translated: CASSRTSGATSTDTQYF.

The chain joins TRBV19 to TRBJ2-3; D possibly corresponds to TRBD1 (7 bases). Trimming took 4 bases from V and 3 from J, leaving 17 bases between them. Germline V gene sequence: CDR1 LNHDA, CDR2 SQIVND (reference sequence). CDR3 length: 16 residues. Here the CDR3 reads CASSRGQAEGTDTQYF. DNA for the CDR3: TGTGCCAGTAGTAGAGGACAGGCGGAGGGTACAGATACGCAGTATTTT. The complete variable domain, with remaining parts taken from reference TRBV19 and TRBJ2-3, reads DGGITQSPKYLFRKEGQNVTLSCEQNLNHDAMYWYRQDPGQGLRLIYYSQIVNDFQKGDIAEGYSVSREKKESFPLTVTSAQKNPTAFYLCASSRGQAEGTDTQYFGPGTRLTVL.

The chain couples TRBV7-6 to TRBJ1-5; D is uncertain. The germline V gene encodes CDR1 SGHVS and CDR2 FNYEAQ. This CDR3 is built from 12 residues. The germline V and J ends were trimmed by 5 bases and 4 bases, with 6 bases remaining between them. CDR3 amino acids: CASSQRNQPQHF. CDR3 nucleotide sequence: TGTGCCAGCAGCCAGAGGAATCAGCCCCAGCATTTT.

This clone was picked up one time. The chain combines TRBV27 with TRBJ1-1; D is possibly TRBD1 (5 bases). The length of the CDR3 is 14 residues. V was cut by 2 bases and J by 3 bases, with 10 bases left in between. The germline gives CDR1 MNHEY, CDR2 SMNVEV (reference sequence). CDR3 nucleotide sequence: TGTGCCAGCAGTTTACGAGGGGCCTACACTGAAGCTTTCTTT. This codes for CASSLRGAYTEAFF.

The chain has TRBV6-5 and TRBJ1-2; possible D gene TRBD1, 6 bases. The CDR3 runs 15 residues. The germline gives CDR1 MNHEY, CDR2 SVGAGI. Trimming stripped 4 bases from V and 7 bases from J, with 19 bases between. In DNA form, the CDR3 reads TGTGCCAGCAGTTCATTACAAGGACAGTTCGGTGGCTACACCTTC. Translated, it gives CASSSLQGQFGGYTF.

Many counts were recorded for this clone. The chain is built from TRBV6-5 and TRBJ1-1; possible D gene TRBD1, 6 bases. V lost 2 bases and J lost 6, with 16 bases in between. Germline V gives CDR1 MNHEY, CDR2 SVGAGI. The CDR3 runs to 15 residues. The CDR3 nucleotides read TGTGCCAGCAGTTACCTGGGGTCAGGGGCGCCTGAAGCTTTCTTT. Translation gives CASSYLGSGAPEAFF.

The chain recombines TRBV7-2 with TRBJ2-2, with D tentatively TRBD1 or TRBD2 (5 bases each). Germline assignment: CDR1 SGHTA and CDR2 FQGNSA. The CDR3 is 16 amino acids. V was shortened by 1 base and J by 1 base, with 10 bases between the two germline ends. The chain's CDR3 is CASSLVRGGNTGELFF. CDR3 nucleotides: TGTGCCAGCAGCTTAGTGAGGGGTGGGAACACCGGGGAGCTGTTTTTT.

V gene TRBV4-2 combines with J gene TRBJ2-7; D may be TRBD2 (5 bases). The CDR3 has 15 amino acids. V lost 6 bases and J lost 3, with 18 bases in between. Looked up from germline, CDR1 is LGHNA and CDR2 is YNFKEQ. CDR3 DNA sequence: TGTGCCAGCAGTGAAAATCCGGGATCGTACTACGAGCAGTACTTC. Amino acid sequence: CASSENPGSYYEQYF.

The chain employs TRBV5-1 and TRBJ1-2, with D perhaps TRBD1 (6 bases). The V end was cut by 0 bases, the J end by 7 bases, with 19 bases between. The CDR3 consists of 16 residues. Per germline, CDR1 SGHRS and CDR2 YFSETQ. The CDR3 is CASSLGDGQRVGGYTF. The CDR3 region has the DNA TGCGCCAGCAGCTTGGGTGACGGACAGAGGGTCGGTGGCTACACCTTC.

In the case of this clone: Without the conserved terminal phenylalanine or tryptophan, this CDR3 likely stems from a read error. The V call is TRBV25-1, the J call TRBJ2-7, with 14 bases identical to TRBD2. Germline CDR1 and CDR2: MGHDK and SYGVNS. This CDR3 contains 16 residues. Losses at the gene ends were 3 bases for V and 5 bases for J; bases not matched to a gene: 6. The CDR3 here is CASSEPGLAGVHEQYL. CDR3 DNA: TGTGCCAGCAGTGAGCCGGGACTAGCGGGAGTCCACGAGCAGTACTTA.

V gene TRBV15 combines with J gene TRBJ2-7; D is undetermined. Trimming cost V 8 bases and J 3 bases, with 26 bases left between them. The CDR3 covers 17 residues. CDR1 LNHNV and CDR2 YYDKDF come from the germline V gene (reference sequence). The CDR3 loop reads CATSITPQDQKLYEQYF. The CDR3, as DNA: TGTGCCACCTCCATAACCCCCCAGGACCAAAAGCTCTACGAGCAGTACTTC.

This sequence joins TRBV4-1 and TRBJ2-1; a possible D gene is TRBD2 (6 bases). Germline CDR1 and CDR2: MGHRA and YSYEKL. V lost 0 bases, J lost 3 bases, and 12 bases lay in between. This CDR3 region has 16 residues. CDR3 sequence (DNA): TGCGCCAGCAGCCAAGAGACTAGATGGGACTACAATGAGCAGTTCTTC. Translated: CASSQETRWDYNEQFF.